What follows are 22 T cell receptor beta chains derived from one specimen sequenced in a study of T-cell reconstitution after alpha-beta-depleted transplantation in children. Unique molecular identifiers were incorporated during preparation of the TCRbeta library. Each CDR3 protein gets one entry after TCRdb re-called the PCR reads with MiXCR. The sample has some 600,000 distinct CDR3 sequences, roughly 13% seen once. The source material was PBMCs, mostly from graft donor cells, sampled 360 days after TCRalphabeta/CD19-depleted stem cell transplant. These TCRs come from a male patient aged 10-17 years who had a stem cell transplant for acute myeloid leukemia, so the T cells may come from the graft donor.

This clonotype was seen many times. The chain combines TRBV7-9 with TRBJ2-4, with TRBD2 matching over 7 bases. The CDR3 covers 17 residues. Trimming took 5 bases from V and 0 from J; bases not matched to a gene: 10. CDR1 and CDR2 from the germline V gene are SEHNR and FQNEAQ (reference sequence). In nucleotides, the CDR3 is TGTGCCAGCAGCCTCGCTCGGGGGGAGATAGCCAAAAACATTCAGTACTTC. Its translation: CASSLARGEIAKNIQYF.

This clonotype was picked up many times. V is TRBV29-1 and J is TRBJ2-7, with TRBD1 matching 7 bases. The CDR3 spans 12 residues. The germline V gene has CDR1 SQVTM and CDR2 ANQGSEA. V shed 5 bases, J shed 2 bases, and the junction held 3 bases outside the gene matches. CDR3 region: CSVWTGAYEQYF. For the CDR3, the DNA is TGCAGCGTTTGGACAGGAGCCTACGAGCAGTACTTC.

A single count supports this clonotype. The V gene is TRBV11-2, the J gene TRBJ2-2, with D tentatively TRBD1 or TRBD2 (5 bases each). The CDR3 has 17 residues. CDR1 and CDR2 (germline): SGHAT, FQNNGV. The V gene lost 2 bases and the J gene lost 2 bases, with 15 bases spanning the gap. Here the CDR3 DNA reads TGTGCCAGCAGCTTAAACGGGGCCCTAAAAAACACCGGGGAGCTGTTTTTT. Its translation is CASSLNGALKNTGELFF.

The rearrangement links TRBV29-1 to TRBJ1-4; 11 bases line up with TRBD1. This CDR3 contains 14 residues. Germline trimming cut 3 bases from V and 5 bases from J; bases unmatched to any gene: 2. CDR1 SQVTM and CDR2 ANQGSEA come from the germline V gene. CDR3 protein: CSVDRTGGNEKLFF. The CDR3 DNA sequence: TGCAGCGTTGACCGGACAGGGGGCAATGAAAAACTGTTTTTT.

The chain couples TRBV20-1 to TRBJ2-2, with D maybe TRBD2 (7 bases). V dropped 2 bases and J dropped 0 bases, with 13 bases sitting between them. The CDR3 extends over 16 amino acids. Germline values: CDR1 DFQATT, CDR2 SNEGSKA (reference sequence). The CDR3 spells CSARIWGGPNTGELFF. CDR3 DNA sequence: TGCAGTGCTAGAATTTGGGGGGGGCCGAACACCGGGGAGCTGTTTTTT.

In its sample, this clonotype was seen many times. The chain is built from TRBV12-3 or TRBV12-4 and TRBJ2-2; 7 bases fit TRBD1. V trimming: 6 bases; J trimming: 17 bases; junction bases outside the gene matches: 9. The CDR3 consists of 11 residues. CDR3 sequence: CASRKGTEGFF. Written as DNA, the CDR3 is TGTGCCAGCAGAAAGGGGACAGAAGGATTTTTT.

The chain has TRBV12-3 or TRBV12-4 and TRBJ1-2; no clear D gene. Deletions cut 3 bases from V and 4 bases from J, with 15 bases between. The CDR3 consists of 15 residues. CDR3 nucleotide sequence: TGTGCCAGCAGTTTCCCCCCCCAAGGGCGCTATGGCTACACCTTC. Protein sequence: CASSFPPQGRYGYTF.

V gene TRBV4-3 combines with J gene TRBJ2-6, with 8 bases identical to TRBD2. The trim removed 4 bases at V and 18 bases at J, leaving 11 bases unmatched. In germline, CDR1 is LGHNA, CDR2 YSLEER. The CDR3 spans 13 residues. The CDR3 DNA follows: TGCGCCAGCAGCCTTACCGCGGGGGGACGACCGACTTTC. This encodes CASSLTAGGRPTF.

This clonotype showed up just a few times. V and J are TRBV29-1 and TRBJ2-7, with 8 positions matching TRBD2. Germline CDR1 SQVTM, CDR2 ANQGSEA. Germline trimming cut 8 bases from V and 0 bases from J; bases unmatched to any gene: 12. This CDR3 is built from 15 residues. The CDR3 reads CSIGGAGGSSYEQYF. CDR3 sequence (DNA): TGCAGCATCGGCGGGGCGGGAGGTTCCTCCTACGAGCAGTACTTC.

The rearrangement uses TRBV2 and TRBJ2-2, with 7 bases identical to TRBD2. Germline loops: CDR1 SNHLY, CDR2 FYNNEI. With 4 bases clipped from V and 8 bases from J, the junction kept 16 bases outside the gene matches. CDR3 size: 17 residues. CDR3: CASSGGSGETSGGELFF. Here the CDR3 DNA reads TGTGCCAGCAGTGGAGGGAGCGGGGAAACCTCGGGGGGGGAGCTGTTTTTT.

The rearrangement joins TRBV6-2 or TRBV6-3 to TRBJ2-1; the D gene is possibly TRBD2 (7 bases). The V end was cut by 6 bases, the J end by 10 bases, with 19 bases between. The germline gives CDR1 MNHEY, CDR2 SVGEGT. This CDR3 comprises 14 residues. CDR3 in amino acids: CASRGGGAPTEQFF. CDR3 nucleotides: TGTGCCAGCAGGGGGGGGGGCGCACCCACGGAGCAGTTCTTC.

The chain couples TRBV12-3 or TRBV12-4 to TRBJ2-3, with 15 bases lining up with TRBD2. Unmatched junction bases numbered 8, after V lost 6 bases and J lost 4 bases. The CDR3 spans 17 residues. CDR3: CASRPGLAGGGPDTQYF. CDR3 coding DNA: TGTGCCAGCAGACCGGGACTAGCGGGGGGTGGGCCAGATACGCAGTATTTT.

This clonotype came up a few times. V gene TRBV6-1 combines with J gene TRBJ2-7; 7 bases fit TRBD2. The trim removed 6 bases at V and 0 bases at J, leaving 8 bases unmatched. Per the germline V gene, CDR1 is MNHNS and CDR2 is SASEGT. CDR3 length: 15 amino acids. CDR3 bases: TGTGCCAGCAGGACCTCGGGACTACCCTCCTACGAGCAGTACTTC. Translated: CASRTSGLPSYEQYF.

The V and J genes are TRBV12-3 or TRBV12-4 and TRBJ2-3; D is perhaps TRBD1 (5 bases). Trimming stripped 0 bases from V and 0 bases from J, with 13 bases between. This CDR3 region has 17 residues. This CDR3 reads CASSLAGLPPSTDTQYF. In nucleotides, the CDR3 is TGTGCCAGCAGTTTAGCGGGGCTACCCCCTAGCACAGATACGCAGTATTTT.

On this clonotype: This likely comes from a read error, as the CDR3 has no conserved phenylalanine or tryptophan at its end. V and J are TRBV7-3 and TRBJ2-7; 9 nucleotides agree with TRBD1. J was trimmed by 3 bases and V by 5 bases; bases with no gene match: 8. From germline, CDR1 is SGHTA and CDR2 FQGTGA. The CDR3 sequence is 15 residues long. The CDR3 is CASSPDRGAGYEQYY. CDR3 DNA sequence: TGTGCCAGCAGCCCGGACAGGGGAGCTGGCTACGAGCAGTACTAC.

This clonotype appeared a few times. This chain joins TRBV3-1 and TRBJ2-5, with D maybe TRBD2 (6 bases). Germline CDR1 and CDR2: LGHDT and YNNKEL (reference sequence). V was pared by 4 bases and J by 11 bases, with 14 bases between. There are 12 residues in the CDR3. The CDR3: CASSPGTGRQYF. The CDR3 nucleotides are TGTGCCAGCAGCCCCGGGACTGGGCGGCAGTACTTC.

The chain recombines TRBV29-1 with TRBJ1-1, with TRBD1 identical over 8 bases. Per germline, CDR1 SQVTM and CDR2 ANQGSEA. The length of the CDR3 is 16 residues. The junction had 13 bases not matched to a gene; V was cut back by 6 bases and J by 1 base. Here the CDR3 DNA reads TGCAGCGTCGTTGGGACAGGCCTGTCCCGGAACACTGAAGCTTTCTTT. Its protein product is CSVVGTGLSRNTEAFF.

The chain joins TRBV10-3 to TRBJ2-1; possibly TRBD1 for D (6 bases). Trimming removed 10 bases at V and 4 bases at J, with 23 bases between. The CDR3 totals 16 residues. Germline CDR1 is ENHRY and CDR2 is SYGVKD. The DNA of the CDR3 is TGTGCCACCCACGATTCCGGGACAAACTTTTACAATGAGCAGTTCTTC. Translation: CATHDSGTNFYNEQFF.

This clonotype was picked up many times. This chain links TRBV29-1 with TRBJ2-3; no clear D gene. CDR1 SQVTM and CDR2 ANQGSEA come from the germline V gene. The V gene lost 0 bases and the J gene lost 0 bases, with 13 bases spanning the gap. The CDR3 is 16 residues long. CDR3 sequence (DNA): TGCAGCGTTGAAGATCGTATGCTTTTTAGCACAGATACGCAGTATTTT. This encodes CSVEDRMLFSTDTQYF.

The V gene is TRBV20-1, the J gene TRBJ2-5; either TRBD1 or TRBD2 may fit D (5 bases each). Germline loops: CDR1 DFQATT, CDR2 SNEGSKA (reference sequence). V gave up 7 bases and J gave up 4 bases, with 19 bases separating them. The CDR3 sequence is 14 residues long. The chain's CDR3 is CSEAGQGDRETQYF. The CDR3, as DNA: TGCAGTGAAGCAGGGCAAGGGGACCGAGAGACCCAGTACTTC.

This clonotype was counted between two and nine times. V is TRBV20-1 and J is TRBJ2-7; 12 bases map to TRBD2. With 3 bases clipped from V and 2 bases from J, the junction kept 5 bases outside the gene matches. The CDR3 runs to 15 residues. Germline assignment: CDR1 DFQATT and CDR2 SNEGSKA (reference sequence). The CDR3 nucleotides are TGCAGTGCTAGTTCACTAGCGGGAGGAACCTACGAGCAGTACTTC. As protein: CSASSLAGGTYEQYF.

This clonotype has at least ten counts. The chain combines TRBV7-6 with TRBJ1-1; 8 bases align to TRBD1. The CDR3 length is 14 residues. Germline lookup yields CDR1 SGHVS and CDR2 FNYEAQ. With 5 bases clipped from V and 7 bases from J, the junction kept 9 bases outside the gene matches. The chain's CDR3 is CASSPWTGWDEAFF. The DNA of the CDR3 is TGTGCCAGCAGCCCATGGACAGGGTGGGATGAAGCTTTCTTT.